These 3 T cell receptor beta chains were sequenced from one sample in a study of post-analysis software for immune sequencing data. Broader study findings: Included in a set of about 5 TRBV segments more frequent in patients than controls were TRBV5-6, TRBV5-1 and TRBV20-1.

No antigens are known for them. TCR beta cDNA libraries included unique molecular identifiers. One entry per CDR3 protein, called by TCRdb with MiXCR from the PCR reads. The sample yields a few hundred thousand distinct CDR3 sequences, approximately 34% seen once. Sequencing was done on a sample of blood. The receptor set was obtained from a girl aged 2 to 17 with multiple sclerosis.

This clonotype was picked up a small number of times. This chain links TRBV27 with TRBJ1-2; 7 nucleotides line up with TRBD1. The CDR3 has 14 residues. Germline lookup yields CDR1 MNHEY and CDR2 SMNVEV (reference sequence). The junction had 5 bases not matched to a gene; V was cut back by 4 bases and J by 3 bases. The CDR3 here is CASSSLDRDYGYTF. The CDR3, as DNA: TGTGCCAGCAGTTCCCTCGACAGGGACTATGGCTACACCTTC.

This chain connects TRBV2 to TRBJ2-1; 11 bases align to TRBD2. The germline gives CDR1 SNHLY, CDR2 FYNNEI. With 6 bases clipped from V and 2 bases from J, the junction kept 12 bases outside the gene matches. This CDR3 region has 18 residues. The CDR3 sequence: CASSELAGGGLAYNEQFF. The CDR3 DNA reads as TGTGCCAGCAGCGAGCTAGCGGGGGGTGGTCTAGCCTACAATGAGCAGTTCTTC.

The CDR3 loop reads CASSGSGTARAFF. CDR3 coding DNA: TGTGCCAGCAGTGGGTCCGGGACCGCCAGAGCTTTCTTT. The V gene is TRBV6-1, the J gene TRBJ1-1; a weak D match, TRBD1 (5 bases). V was pared by 4 bases and J by 10 bases, with 16 bases between. The CDR3 is 13 amino acids. From germline, CDR1 is MNHNS and CDR2 SASEGT.